This TCR beta chain was documented in a study of cytomegalovirus exposure and HLA in healthy donors. The study, taken as a whole, reports: Later analysis identified 16,000 or so TCR beta sequences associated with HLA alleles, using a false discovery rate threshold of 0.05. A later analysis linked a missense DCLRE1C variant to TCR beta V- and J-gene trimming. It was likely that a cluster of highly shared sequence variants was a sequencing artifact.

PCR amplification relied on 60 Vbeta primers (plus 13 Jbeta primers). Assay used: immunoSEQ multiplex PCR; TCRdb lists only in-frame clones, some missing. The table has 200,000 to 250,000 clones, under 80% seen once. Details on this clone: Its target is unknown.

Per germline, CDR1 MNHEY and CDR2 SVGAGI. This CDR3 comprises 11 residues. Trimming shortened V by 7 bases and J by 1 base, and 4 bases separated the two germline ends. The sequenced sample was PBMCs. This receptor was taken from a young woman in good health and CMV-seronegative. This chain connects TRBV6-5 to TRBJ1-1; D is undetermined. The CDR3 sequence is CASTKNTEAFF. The CDR3 region has the DNA TGTGCCAGCACCAAGAACACTGAAGCTTTCTTT.